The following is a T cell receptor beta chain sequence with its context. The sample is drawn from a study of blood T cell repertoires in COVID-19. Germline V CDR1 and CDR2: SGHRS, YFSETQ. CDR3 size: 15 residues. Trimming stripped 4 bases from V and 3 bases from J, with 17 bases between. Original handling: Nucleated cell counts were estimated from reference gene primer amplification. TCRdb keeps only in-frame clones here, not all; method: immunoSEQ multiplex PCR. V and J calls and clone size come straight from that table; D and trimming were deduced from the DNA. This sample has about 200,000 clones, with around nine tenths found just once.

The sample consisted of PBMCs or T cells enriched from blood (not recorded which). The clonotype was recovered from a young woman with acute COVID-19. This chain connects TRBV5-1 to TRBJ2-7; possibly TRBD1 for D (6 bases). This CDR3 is CASSPGQPALYEQYF. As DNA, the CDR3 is TGCGCCAGCAGCCCCGGACAGCCGGCACTCTACGAGCAGTACTTC.